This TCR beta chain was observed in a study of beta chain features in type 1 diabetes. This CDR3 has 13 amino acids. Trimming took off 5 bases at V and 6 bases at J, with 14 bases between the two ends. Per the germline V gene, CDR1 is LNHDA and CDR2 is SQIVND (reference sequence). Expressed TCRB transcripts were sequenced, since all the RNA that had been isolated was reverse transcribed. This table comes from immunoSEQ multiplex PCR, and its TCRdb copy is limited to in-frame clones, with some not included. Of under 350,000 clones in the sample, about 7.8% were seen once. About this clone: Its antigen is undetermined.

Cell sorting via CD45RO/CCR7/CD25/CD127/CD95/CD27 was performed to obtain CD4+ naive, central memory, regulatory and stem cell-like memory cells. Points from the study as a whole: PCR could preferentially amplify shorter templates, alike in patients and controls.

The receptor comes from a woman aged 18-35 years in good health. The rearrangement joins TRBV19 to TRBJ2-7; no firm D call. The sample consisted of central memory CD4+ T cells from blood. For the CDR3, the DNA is TGTGCCAGTAGTGGGTCTACGGTTGCCGAGCAGTACTTC. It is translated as CASSGSTVAEQYF.